A single TCR beta chain is shown here with its context. Its antigen is unknown. In the CD4+ fraction, cells were divided into CD45RA+ naive and CD45RA-negative memory subsets. The entry originates in a study of shared clonotypes between healthy human individuals. Findings and caveats of the study: The four-donor shared clonotypes exceeded non-shared clonotypes in generation probability, with non-shared ones scoring lower.

V dropped 3 bases and J dropped 5; count of bases not matched to a gene: 7. This CDR3 is 16 amino acids long. Germline CDR1 MNHEY, CDR2 SVGAGI. Data came from immunoSEQ multiplex PCR; TCRdb stores just in-frame clones and leaves some out. The table records fewer than 3 million clones, just under 95% of them present only once. V usage is TRBV6-5 and J usage is TRBJ2-2; TRBD1 aligns across 9 bases. The material sequenced was naive CD4+ T cells from PBMCs. Subset indicated: CD45RA+ positively selected. The origin of this receptor is a man in his late teens or twenties in good health. Some clones in this sample may be carry-over from other donors' samples. The CDR3 DNA is TGTGCCAGCAGTTATGGACAGGGGAGGGTAACCGGGGAGCTGTTTTTT. It is translated as CASSYGQGRVTGELFF.